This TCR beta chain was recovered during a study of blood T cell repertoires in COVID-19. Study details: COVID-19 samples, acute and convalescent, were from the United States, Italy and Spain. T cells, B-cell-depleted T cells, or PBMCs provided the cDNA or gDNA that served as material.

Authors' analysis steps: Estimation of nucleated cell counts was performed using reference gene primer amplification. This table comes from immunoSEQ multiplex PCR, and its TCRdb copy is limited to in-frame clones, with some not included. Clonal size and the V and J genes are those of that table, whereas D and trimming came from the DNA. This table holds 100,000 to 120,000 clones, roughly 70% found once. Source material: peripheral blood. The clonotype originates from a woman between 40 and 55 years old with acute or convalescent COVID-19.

The CDR3 DNA follows: TGTGCCTGGAGCCTCGGGATCTCTGGAAACACCATATATTTT. Protein sequence: CAWSLGISGNTIYF. V usage is TRBV30 and J usage is TRBJ1-3; D ambiguous. This CDR3 comprises 14 residues. CDR1 and CDR2 from the germline V gene are GTSNPN and SVGIG (reference sequence). V gave up 3 bases and J gave up 0 bases, with 9 bases separating them.